The 11 T cell receptor beta chains below all came from one sample that was sequenced in a study of cytomegalovirus exposure and HLA in healthy donors. A multiplex PCR was run with 60 Vbeta primers and 13 Jbeta primers. The assay was immunoSEQ multiplex PCR, and TCRdb's table has in-frame clones only and misses some. The profile shows around 170,000 clones, almost 85% of them singletons. The sequenced sample was PBMCs. The origin of the receptors is a boy between 2 and 10 years old in good health and CMV-seronegative.

The chain couples TRBV25-1 to TRBJ1-2, with 10 positions matching TRBD1. The CDR3 sequence is 16 residues long. V was clipped by 1 base and J by 5 bases; unmatched bases: 7. Germline CDR1 MGHDK, CDR2 SYGVNS. In nucleotides, the CDR3 is TGTGCCAGCAGTGAATCTTGGGACAGGGGAAGATATGGCTACACCTTC. It yields the protein CASSESWDRGRYGYTF.

The CDR3 DNA reads TGTGCCAGTAGTATTTTGGGCAGTGTTTTGAGAAATCAGCCCCAGCATTTT. It is translated as CASSILGSVLRNQPQHF. The chain recombines TRBV19 with TRBJ1-5; D not resolved. V dropped 3 bases and J dropped 4 bases, with 19 bases sitting between them. CDR3 length: 17 residues. Germline lookup yields CDR1 LNHDA and CDR2 SQIVND (reference sequence).

V gene TRBV28 combines with J gene TRBJ2-3, with 7 positions matching TRBD2. After removal of 2 bases from V and 0 bases from J, the junction contained 2 bases not matched to a gene. This CDR3 region has 15 residues. CDR1 is MDHEN, CDR2 SYDVKM, per germline. The CDR3: CASSLAGVSTDTQYF. In nucleotides, the CDR3 is TGTGCCAGCAGTTTAGCGGGGGTCAGCACAGATACGCAGTATTTT.

The chain carries TRBV5-1 and TRBJ2-7; 9 bases agree with TRBD1. There are 14 residues in the CDR3. CDR1 SGHRS and CDR2 YFSETQ come from the germline V gene. The V gene end was trimmed by 4 bases and the J gene end by 5 bases; junction bases not matched to a gene: 7. The CDR3 loop reads CASSGGTGKDEQYF. DNA of the CDR3: TGCGCCAGCAGCGGGGGGACAGGGAAGGACGAGCAGTACTTC.

This sequence joins TRBV7-2 and TRBJ1-4; no definite D call. This CDR3 comprises 16 residues. The ends were cut back, 3 bases at V and 2 bases at J, with 13 bases in the middle. The V gene's germline CDR1 is SGHTA and CDR2 FQGNSA. CDR3 nucleotides: TGTGCCAGCAGCTTCTACCCTGGAGGGACTAATGAAAAACTGTTTTTT. This translates into CASSFYPGGTNEKLFF.

The rearrangement links TRBV27 to TRBJ2-1; unclear D gene. CDR3 length: 11 residues. The germline gives CDR1 MNHEY, CDR2 SMNVEV (reference sequence). With 4 bases removed from V and 9 bases from J, the gap between germline ends came to 7 bases. The CDR3 region has the DNA TGTGCCAGCAGTTCGGTTACTGAGCAGTTCTTC. Its translation: CASSSVTEQFF.

The V call is TRBV7-9, the J call TRBJ1-1, with unresolved D. Trimming took off 0 bases at V and 1 base at J, with 15 bases between the two ends. The CDR3 is 17 residues long. Germline V CDR1 and CDR2: SEHNR, FQNEAQ (reference sequence). The CDR3 DNA is TGTGCCAGCAGCTTAGCACGCTTTCGACAAGCGAACACTGAAGCTTTCTTT. Its translation is CASSLARFRQANTEAFF.

The chain employs TRBV5-4 and TRBJ2-1, with D perhaps TRBD2 (5 bases). Germline CDR1 and CDR2: SGHNT and YYREEE (reference sequence). The CDR3 has 16 residues. V lost 4 bases, J lost 0 bases, and 14 bases lay in between. For the CDR3, the DNA is TGTGCCAGCAGCCGCGTAGGGAGCCGCTCCTACAATGAGCAGTTCTTC. Translation: CASSRVGSRSYNEQFF.

V is TRBV15 and J is TRBJ2-1; the match to TRBD2 covers 9 bases. Unmatched junction bases numbered 13, after V lost 5 bases and J lost 8 bases. The CDR3 length is 16 residues. The germline V gene has CDR1 LNHNV and CDR2 YYDKDF (reference sequence). The CDR3 here is CATSRLHSGRVDEQFF. The CDR3 DNA is TGTGCCACCAGCCGCCTTCATAGCGGGAGAGTGGATGAGCAGTTCTTC.

This chain joins TRBV27 and TRBJ2-5; 10 bases are a match to TRBD2. With 4 bases clipped from V and 5 bases from J, the junction kept 7 bases outside the gene matches. The CDR3 covers 15 residues. Germline lookup yields CDR1 MNHEY and CDR2 SMNVEV (reference sequence). The CDR3 loop reads CASSWTSGLDETQYF. The CDR3 bases are TGTGCCAGCAGTTGGACTAGCGGACTAGATGAGACCCAGTACTTC.

The chain combines TRBV19 with TRBJ1-5, with a tentative D call TRBD1 (5 bases). CDR1 and CDR2 from the germline V gene are LNHDA and SQIVND (reference sequence). This CDR3 contains 12 residues. Trimming shortened V by 4 bases and J by 9 bases, and 10 bases separated the two germline ends. DNA for the CDR3: TGTGCCAGTAGTAGGGGGGTTTCGCCCCAGCATTTT. This translates into CASSRGVSPQHF.